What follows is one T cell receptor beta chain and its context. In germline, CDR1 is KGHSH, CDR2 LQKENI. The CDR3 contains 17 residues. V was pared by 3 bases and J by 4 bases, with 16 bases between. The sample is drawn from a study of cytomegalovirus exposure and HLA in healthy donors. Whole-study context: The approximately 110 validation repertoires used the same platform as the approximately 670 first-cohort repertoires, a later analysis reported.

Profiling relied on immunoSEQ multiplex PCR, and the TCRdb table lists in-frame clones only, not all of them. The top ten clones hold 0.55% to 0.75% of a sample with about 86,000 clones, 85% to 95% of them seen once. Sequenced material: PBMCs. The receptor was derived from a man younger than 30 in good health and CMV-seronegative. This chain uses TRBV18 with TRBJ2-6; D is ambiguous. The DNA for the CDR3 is TGTGCCAGCTCACCCTTTCACTCAACGAGGGGGGCCAACGTCCTGACTTTC. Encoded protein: CASSPFHSTRGANVLTF.